The rows below give T cell receptor beta chains drawn from one sample of a study of cytomegalovirus exposure and HLA in healthy donors. Profiled with immunoSEQ multiplex PCR; TCRdb holds only in-frame clones, not every one. The repertoire table contains about 130,000 clones. The sequenced sample was PBMCs. These receptor sequences come from a woman aged 40 to 50 in good health and CMV-seropositive. Both conserved end residues are part of each CDR3. D genes are given only for firm matches.

J	V	D	DNA	CDR3
TRBJ2-3	TRBV6-5	NA	TGTGCCAGCAGTTACGATCCGAGAAACACAGATACGCAGTATTTT	CASSYDPRNTDTQYF
TRBJ2-7	TRBV18	TRBD1	TGTGCCAGCTCACCTCCGACCGGGACAGGGGGAGTTAGTTCCTACGAGCAGTACTTC	CASSPPTGTGGVSSYEQYF
TRBJ2-2	TRBV9	NA	TGTGCCAGCAGCGTAGTGGCCACCGGGGGGCTGTTTTTT	CASSVVATGGLFF
TRBJ2-2	TRBV19	NA	TGTGCCAGTAGTATAGGCAGGGACACCGGGGAGCTGTTTTTT	CASSIGRDTGELFF
TRBJ2-1	TRBV6-5	NA	TGTGCCAGCAGTTACAGAGCAGGGGAGCAGTTCTTC	CASSYRAGEQFF
TRBJ2-7	TRBV5-1	NA	TGCGCCAGCAGCTTGGACGGGTGGAGCTCCTACGAGCAGTACTTC	CASSLDGWSSYEQYF
TRBJ2-3	TRBV6-1	TRBD1	TGTGCCAGCAGTTTCCGGACAGGGGGCACAGATACGCAGTATTTT	CASSFRTGGTDTQYF
TRBJ2-7	TRBV5-1	TRBD2	TGCGCCAGCAGGGCCGGGACTAGCGGCTACGAGCAGTACTTC	CASRAGTSGYEQYF
TRBJ2-3	TRBV7-8	TRBD1	TGTGCCAGCAGCCCGGGGACAGTCGGGACAGATACGCAGTATTTT	CASSPGTVGTDTQYF
TRBJ2-7	TRBV28	TRBD2	TGTGCCAGCAGGAAAGCTAGCGGGAGATGGTACGAGCAGTACTTC	CASRKASGRWYEQYF
TRBJ1-2	TRBV6-5	TRBD1	TGTGCCAGCGCCCTCCGGACAGGGGAAAATGGCTACACCTTC	CASALRTGENGYTF
TRBJ2-7	TRBV28	TRBD1	TGTGCCACCCTGACAGACAGGGCCACCTACGAGCAGTACTTC	CATLTDRATYEQYF
TRBJ1-3	TRBV19	NA	TGTGCCAGTAGTCCCGAGGGAGGTCGACGAAACACCATATATTTT	CASSPEGGRRNTIYF
TRBJ2-2	TRBV6-1	TRBD2	TGTGCCGGGAGGCTAGCGGTGAACACCGGGGAGCTGTTTTTT	CAGRLAVNTGELFF
TRBJ1-2	TRBV6-1	NA	TGTGCCAGCATCGTAGATAGACGTCTTACTAGTGGCTACACCTTC	CASIVDRRLTSGYTF
TRBJ2-2	TRBV14	TRBD2	TGTGCCAGCAGCCAAGTTGGCGGGAGGGTGACCGGGGAGCTGTTTTTT	CASSQVGGRVTGELFF
TRBJ1-5	TRBV28	NA	TGTGCCAGCAAGAGGTGGGTTGATCAGCCCCAGCATTTT	CASKRWVDQPQHF
TRBJ2-5	TRBV28	TRBD2	TGTGCCAGCAGTTCCCGGGGATTGGGGACTAGCGGGAGTAAAGAGACCCAGTACTTC	CASSSRGLGTSGSKETQYF
TRBJ1-5	TRBV27	NA	TGTGCCAGCCAATCCTCTTCGGGGGTCAGCAATCAGCCCCAGCATTTT	CASQSSSGVSNQPQHF
TRBJ1-1	TRBV28	NA	TGTGCCAGCAGGATACAGGGCACCGAAGCTTTCTTT	CASRIQGTEAFF
TRBJ2-1	TRBV9	TRBD2	TGTGCCAGCAGCGTAGCCCTGACTAGCGGTCATTACAATGAGCAGTTCTTC	CASSVALTSGHYNEQFF
TRBJ2-1	TRBV2	NA	TGTGCCAGCAGTTTAGGAGGACGTTGGACCTACAATGAGCAGTTCTTC	CASSLGGRWTYNEQFF
TRBJ2-7	TRBV29-1	NA	TGCAGCGTTCTCGAGTCCTACGAGCAGTACTTC	CSVLESYEQYF
TRBJ1-1	TRBV6-1	NA	TGTGCCAGCAGTAACCGGGACTCAAACACTGAAGCTTTCTTT	CASSNRDSNTEAFF
TRBJ1-1	TRBV6-1	NA	TGTGCCAGCAGTGAAGGGGGGGGTGAAGCTTTCTTT	CASSEGGGEAFF
TRBJ1-2	TRBV25-1	TRBD1	TGTGCCAGCAGTGCCTCGACAGGGCCCGTAATTAGCTACACCTTC	CASSASTGPVISYTF
TRBJ1-5	TRBV5-1	NA	TGCGCCAGCAGTCCGGGAGAGAGCAATCAGCCCCAGCATTTT	CASSPGESNQPQHF
TRBJ1-1	TRBV9	NA	TGTGCCAGCAGCCAGAGCGGGTACACTGAAGCTTTCTTT	CASSQSGYTEAFF
TRBJ2-7	TRBV7-9	NA	TGTGCCAGCAGCTCGAAGGCGCCGGGGGACGAGCAGTACTTC	CASSSKAPGDEQYF
TRBJ2-7	TRBV5-1	TRBD2	TGCGCCAGCAGTAGGACTAGCGGGAGGACGAGATTCTCCTACGAGCAGTACTTC	CASSRTSGRTRFSYEQYF
TRBJ1-1	TRBV14	NA	TGTGCCAGCAGCCAAGGTTCAGGTAACACTGAAGCTTTCTTT	CASSQGSGNTEAFF
TRBJ2-3	TRBV7-9	NA	TGTGCCAGCAGCTTATCGAGGGTACCAGATACGCAGTATTTT	CASSLSRVPDTQYF
TRBJ2-3	TRBV7-6	NA	TGTGCCAGCAGCTTAGGGTTATCGGCAGGGACTAGCACAGATACGCAGTATTTT	CASSLGLSAGTSTDTQYF
TRBJ2-3	TRBV10-3	NA	TGTGCCACCCACGAGACTAGTCAGGGCACAGATACGCAGTATTTT	CATHETSQGTDTQYF
TRBJ2-2	TRBV19	TRBD1	TGTGCCAGTAGTCGGACAGGGACGAACACCGGGGAGCTGTTTTTT	CASSRTGTNTGELFF
TRBJ2-5	TRBV7-9	TRBD2	TGTGCCAGCAGCAAGCGGGAGGGCGAAGCCAGGACCCAGTACTTC	CASSKREGEARTQYF
TRBJ1-2	TRBV5-4	TRBD1	TGTGCCAGCAGCTGGACGACAGGGGGCGAGTTTTATGGCTACACCTTC	CASSWTTGGEFYGYTF
TRBJ2-7	TRBV28	NA	TGTGCCAGCAGCATACAGGGCTCCTACGAGCAGTACTTC	CASSIQGSYEQYF
TRBJ2-1	TRBV6-6	TRBD2	TGTGCCAGCAGTTTGGGCGCGGGAGTAGACAATGAGCAGTTCTTC	CASSLGAGVDNEQFF
TRBJ1-4	TRBV15	NA	TGTGCCACCAGCAGAGGGGGCGAGGCTAATGAAAAACTGTTTTTT	CATSRGGEANEKLFF
TRBJ2-1	TRBV29-1	NA	TGCAGCGCCGGGACTCCCTGGAATGAGCAGTTCTTC	CSAGTPWNEQFF
TRBJ2-6	TRBV7-3	TRBD2	TGTGCCAGCAGCTTAGGCGCCTTTGCTAGCGGGATATCTGGGGCCAACGTCCTGACTTTC	CASSLGAFASGISGANVLTF
TRBJ2-5	TRBV19	TRBD1	TGTGCCAGTAGTCCGACAGGGTCAGAGACCCAGTACTTC	CASSPTGSETQYF
TRBJ2-1	TRBV10-1	TRBD2	TGCGCCAGCAGTGAGTCACCGGGACTAGCCTATGAGCAGTTCTTC	CASSESPGLAYEQFF